This T cell receptor (beta chain) was sequenced in a study of identical twins. The study, taken as a whole, reports: While abundant cord blood beta clonotypes carried fewer insertions, memory repertoires showed no such pattern.

On this clonotype: Its cognate antigen is unknown.

Germline CDR1 is KGHSH and CDR2 is LQKENI. CDR3 length equals 14 residues. V gave up 6 bases and J gave up 5 bases; unmatched junction bases: 4. TCRdb called the 5' RACE reads again in MiXCR, with one record for every CDR3 protein. This table has 500,000 or so distinct CDR3 sequences, around 20% appearing once. A further study also used this sample, focusing on T cells expressing NK-cell markers. This second report adds: Most of the eight sequenced donors tested HCMV-seropositive; one tested seronegative.

This TCR was sampled from a woman aged 18-30 years in good health. The chain is built from TRBV18 and TRBJ1-6, with 7 bases matching TRBD1. Input material: CD4+ T cells sorted from blood. The CDR3 nucleotides are TGTGCCAGCTCCACAGGGGTTGATAATTCACCCCTCCACTTT. It yields the protein CASSTGVDNSPLHF.